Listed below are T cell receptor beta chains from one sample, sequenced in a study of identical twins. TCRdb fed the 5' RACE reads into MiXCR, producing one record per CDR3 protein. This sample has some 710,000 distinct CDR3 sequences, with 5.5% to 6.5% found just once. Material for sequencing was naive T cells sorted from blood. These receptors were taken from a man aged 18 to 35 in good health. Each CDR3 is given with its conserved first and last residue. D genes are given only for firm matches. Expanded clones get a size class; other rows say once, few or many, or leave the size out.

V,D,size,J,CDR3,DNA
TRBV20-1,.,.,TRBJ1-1,CSANRPGLNTEAFF,TGCAGTGCTAATCGGCCAGGACTGAACACTGAAGCTTTCTTT
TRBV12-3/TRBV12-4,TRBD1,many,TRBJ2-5,CASSLRGPETQYF,TGTGCCAGCAGTTTAAGGGGGCCGGAGACCCAGTACTTC
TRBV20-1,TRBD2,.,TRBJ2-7,CSARVSAGEPYEQYF,TGCAGTGCTAGAGTATCAGCGGGGGAACCCTACGAGCAGTACTTC
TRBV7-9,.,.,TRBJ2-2,CASSPFTVGTGELFF,TGTGCCAGCAGCCCATTCACCGTGGGCACCGGGGAGCTGTTTTTT
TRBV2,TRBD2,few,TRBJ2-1,CASRSGRGRTNEQFF,TGTGCCAGCAGGAGCGGGAGGGGACGTACCAATGAGCAGTTCTTC
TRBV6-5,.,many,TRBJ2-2,CASSSVAILGAGELFF,TGTGCCAGCAGTTCGGTAGCGATATTGGGGGCCGGGGAGCTGTTTTTT
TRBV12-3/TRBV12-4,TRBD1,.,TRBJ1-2,CASSYRGSGGYTF,TGTGCCAGCAGTTACAGGGGGTCAGGTGGCTACACCTTC
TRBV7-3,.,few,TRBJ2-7,CASSLGPPGPYEQYF,TGTGCCAGCAGCTTAGGGCCTCCAGGCCCCTACGAGCAGTACTTC
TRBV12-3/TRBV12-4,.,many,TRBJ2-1,CAKGSNNEQFF,TGTGCCAAGGGCAGCAACAATGAGCAGTTCTTC
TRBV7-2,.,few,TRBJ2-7,CASSPYELPTYEQYF,TGTGCCAGCAGCCCATACGAACTCCCAACCTACGAGCAGTACTTC
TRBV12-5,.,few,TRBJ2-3,CASGLVLGFPDTQYF,TGTGCTAGTGGTTTGGTACTGGGTTTCCCAGATACGCAGTATTTT
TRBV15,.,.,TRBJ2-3,CATSREDSSSTDTQYF,TGTGCCACCAGCAGAGAGGACAGTTCTAGCACAGATACGCAGTATTTT
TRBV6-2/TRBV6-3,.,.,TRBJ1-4,CASSLPGRQIMF,TGTGCCAGCAGCTTACCGGGACGGCAAATAATGTTT
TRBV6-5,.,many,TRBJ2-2,CASSYASADGELFF,TGTGCCAGCAGTTACGCGTCAGCGGACGGGGAGCTGTTTTTT
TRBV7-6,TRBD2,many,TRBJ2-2,CASSPSGSTGELFF,TGTGCCAGCAGCCCTAGCGGGTCCACCGGGGAGCTGTTTTTT
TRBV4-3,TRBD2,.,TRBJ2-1,CASSQDTAGGGNEQFF,TGCGCCAGCAGCCAAGATACGGCGGGAGGGGGGAATGAGCAGTTCTTC
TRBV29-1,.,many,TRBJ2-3,CSVAQKKTDTQYF,TGCAGCGTTGCCCAGAAAAAGACAGATACGCAGTATTTT
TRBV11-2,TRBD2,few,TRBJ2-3,CASSQPPWTSGAQTTQYF,TGTGCCAGCAGCCAACCCCCCTGGACTAGCGGGGCACAGACTACGCAGTATTTT
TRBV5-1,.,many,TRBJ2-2,CASSLALNTGELFF,TGCGCCAGCAGCTTGGCCCTAAACACCGGGGAGCTGTTTTTT
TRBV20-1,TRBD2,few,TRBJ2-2,CSATPSGRARVGELFF,TGCAGTGCTACCCCTAGCGGGAGGGCCCGTGTCGGGGAGCTGTTTTTT
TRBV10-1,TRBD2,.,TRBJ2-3,CASSELQGTSGSTDTQYF,TGCGCCAGCAGTGAGTTGCAGGGGACTAGCGGAAGCACAGATACGCAGTATTTT
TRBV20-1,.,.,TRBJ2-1,CSARDPSWVPYNEQFF,TGCAGTGCTAGAGATCCCAGCTGGGTCCCATACAATGAGCAGTTCTTC
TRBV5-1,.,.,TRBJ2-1,CASSLVRTTDPYNEQFF,TGCGCCAGCAGCTTGGTTAGAACGACCGACCCCTACAATGAGCAGTTCTTC
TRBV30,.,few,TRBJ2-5,CAWSVLDLADSTQYF,TGTGCCTGGAGTGTCTTGGACTTAGCCGACTCGACCCAGTACTTC
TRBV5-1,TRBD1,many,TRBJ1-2,CASNLAGQDYGYTF,TGCGCCAGCAATTTGGCGGGACAGGACTATGGCTACACCTTC
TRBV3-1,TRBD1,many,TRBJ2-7,CASSQNQGAHEQYF,TGTGCCAGCAGCCAAAATCAGGGGGCCCACGAGCAGTACTTC
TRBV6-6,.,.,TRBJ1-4,CASGPGRGEKLFF,TGTGCCAGTGGACCGGGCCGCGGAGAAAAACTGTTTTTT
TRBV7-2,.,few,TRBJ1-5,CASSLEGVNQPQHF,TGTGCCAGCAGCTTAGAGGGGGTCAATCAGCCCCAGCATTTT
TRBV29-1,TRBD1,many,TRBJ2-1,CSVFLGQDIEQFF,TGCAGCGTTTTCCTGGGACAGGACATTGAGCAGTTCTTC
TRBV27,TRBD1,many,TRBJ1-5,CASSFGQGTQPQHF,TGTGCCAGCAGTTTCGGACAGGGCACCCAGCCCCAGCATTTT
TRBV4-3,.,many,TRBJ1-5,CASSQDVNQPQHF,TGCGCCAGCAGCCAAGACGTCAATCAGCCCCAGCATTTT
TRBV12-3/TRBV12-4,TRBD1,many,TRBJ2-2,CASSLRTGSRGELFF,TGTGCCAGCAGTTTACGGACAGGGTCGCGCGGGGAGCTGTTTTTT
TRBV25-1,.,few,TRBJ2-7,CASSEGLPSEQYF,TGTGCCAGCAGTGAAGGGTTGCCTTCCGAGCAGTACTTC
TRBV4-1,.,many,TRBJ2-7,CASSQELRTYEQYF,TGCGCCAGCAGCCAAGAACTGAGGACCTACGAGCAGTACTTC
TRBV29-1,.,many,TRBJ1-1,CSVEDPGFGAFF,TGCAGCGTTGAAGATCCGGGATTTGGAGCTTTCTTT
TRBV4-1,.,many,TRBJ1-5,CASSQEDTDNQPQHF,TGCGCCAGCAGCCAAGAAGACACAGACAATCAGCCCCAGCATTTT
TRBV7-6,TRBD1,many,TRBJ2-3,CASSTGDRAYTDTQYF,TGTGCCAGCAGCACGGGGGACAGGGCCTACACAGATACGCAGTATTTT
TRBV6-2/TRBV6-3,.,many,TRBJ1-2,CASSYSYGRDGYTF,TGTGCCAGCAGTTACTCGTACGGAAGAGATGGCTACACCTTC
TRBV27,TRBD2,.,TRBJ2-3,CASSFTRSPGLATDTQYF,TGTGCCAGCAGTTTCACCCGCTCCCCGGGACTAGCAACAGATACGCAGTATTTT
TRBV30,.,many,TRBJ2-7,CAWNEARGGEQYF,TGTGCCTGGAACGAGGCAAGGGGTGGCGAGCAGTACTTC
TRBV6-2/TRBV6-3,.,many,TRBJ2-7,CASLGWGLLSYEQYF,TGTGCCAGCTTAGGATGGGGTCTTCTCTCCTACGAGCAGTACTTC
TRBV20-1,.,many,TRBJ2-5,CSARIAMQETQYF,TGCAGTGCTAGAATAGCGATGCAAGAGACCCAGTACTTC
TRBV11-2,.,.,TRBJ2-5,CASSLVWARDQETQYF,TGTGCCAGCAGCTTAGTGTGGGCCAGGGATCAAGAGACCCAGTACTTC
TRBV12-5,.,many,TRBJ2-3,CASALGGIGTDTQYF,TGTGCTAGTGCCCTGGGGGGAATCGGCACAGATACGCAGTATTTT
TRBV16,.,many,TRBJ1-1,CASSQSDTWNTEAFF,TGTGCCAGCAGCCAATCGGACACCTGGAACACTGAAGCTTTCTTT
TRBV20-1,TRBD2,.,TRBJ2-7,CSAIPGGDHEQYF,TGCAGTGCTATCCCGGGGGGAGACCACGAGCAGTACTTC
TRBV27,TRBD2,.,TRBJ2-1,CASSLLGTRVEQFF,TGTGCCAGCAGTTTACTGGGGACTAGAGTTGAGCAGTTCTTC
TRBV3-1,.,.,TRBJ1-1,CASSQDPRPLIAFF,TGTGCCAGCAGCCAAGATCCAAGGCCTTTGATAGCTTTCTTT
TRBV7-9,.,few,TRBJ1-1,CASNTPTIPEAFF,TGTGCCAGCAACACTCCTACGATACCTGAAGCTTTCTTT
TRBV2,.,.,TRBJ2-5,CASSGQVETQYF,TGTGCCAGCAGTGGACAGGTGGAGACCCAGTACTTC
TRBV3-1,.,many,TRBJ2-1,CASSRGLRGSYNEQFF,TGTGCCAGCAGCCGAGGCCTGCGGGGCTCCTACAATGAGCAGTTCTTC
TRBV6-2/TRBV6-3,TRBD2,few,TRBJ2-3,CASSYRLAADTQYF,TGTGCCAGCAGTTACAGACTAGCAGCAGATACGCAGTATTTT
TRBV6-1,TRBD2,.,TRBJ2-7,CASYMTSGTHEQYF,TGTGCCAGTTACATGACTAGCGGGACCCACGAGCAGTACTTC